This entry features one TCR beta chain sequence. Each CDR3 protein is one row after TCRdb ran MiXCR on the 5' RACE reads. This table holds fewer than 450,000 distinct CDR3 sequences, approximately 10% found once. The sample comes from a study of identical twins. The source is a woman between 50 and 59 years old in good health. Sequenced: naive T cells sorted from blood.

CDR3: CSAHMGLGADTQYF. CDR3 DNA: TGCAGTGCCCATATGGGTCTAGGGGCAGATACGCAGTATTTT. The chain links TRBV20-1 to TRBJ2-3; a weak D match, TRBD1 (5 bases). Trimming shortened V by 6 bases and J by 4 bases, and 17 bases separated the two germline ends. Germline V CDR1 and CDR2: DFQATT, SNEGSKA (reference sequence). CDR3 length: 14 residues.